A selection of T cell receptor beta chains follows, all from one sample in a study of shared clonotypes between healthy human individuals. Here immunoSEQ multiplex PCR was the method, and the copy in TCRdb shows in-frame clones only, minus some. This sample has under 650,000 clones, with about 96% found just once. The specimen was naive CD4+ T cells sorted from blood. Source of these receptors: a woman aged 30 to 39 in good health. The CDR3 runs from the conserved cysteine through the conserved F or W. The D gene is left open where the match is weak. The size of a clone is reported for some rows only, either as once, few or many, or as a class for expanded clones.

TRBD1	TRBV2	NA	TRBJ1-1	TGTGCCAGCAGGGTAAGGAGGAACCAGGGGGCATTCACTGAAGCTTTCTTT	CASRVRRNQGAFTEAFF
NA	TRBV18	NA	TRBJ1-4	TGTGCCAGCTCACCACACCGGGACAAGGGGGATGAACTGTTTTTT	CASSPHRDKGDELFF
TRBD1	TRBV7-8	NA	TRBJ2-2	TGTGCCAGCAGCTTTAACCGGGACAGTCCCGGGGAGCTGTTTTTT	CASSFNRDSPGELFF
TRBD1	TRBV5-1	NA	TRBJ2-7	TGCGCCAGCAGACCGGACAGGGGCTACGAGCAGTACTTC	CASRPDRGYEQYF
NA	TRBV5-1	NA	TRBJ1-5	TGCGCCAGCAGCCCGGGGACGATGGGTCAGCCCCAGCATTTT	CASSPGTMGQPQHF
NA	TRBV4-1	NA	TRBJ2-5	TGCGCCAGCAGCCAAGACCCCGGTCAGGGGGGGATAGGAGAGACCCAGTACTTC	CASSQDPGQGGIGETQYF
NA	TRBV5-4	NA	TRBJ2-1	TGTGCCAGCAGCCTATCTCAGCTCTCCTACAATGAGCAGTTCTTC	CASSLSQLSYNEQFF
TRBD1	TRBV6-4	NA	TRBJ1-2	TGTGCCAGCAGACCCAACAGGGGCAACTATGGCTACACCTTC	CASRPNRGNYGYTF
NA	TRBV30	once	TRBJ1-1	TGTGCCTGGAGCCCTATAAACCCCGCTTTCTTT	CAWSPINPAFF
NA	TRBV1	NA	TRBJ1-1	TGCACCAGCAGCCATAATAGGGGGCACAGGGTTAGGAACACTGAAGCTTTCTTT	CTSSHNRGHRVRNTEAFF
TRBD2	TRBV9	NA	TRBJ2-2	TGTGCCAGCAGCGTAGGTGCGGGAGCGGACACCGGGGAGCTGTTTTTT	CASSVGAGADTGELFF
NA	TRBV6-1	NA	TRBJ2-5	TGTGCCAGCAGTGAAATCGCCCGGGAGACCCAGTACTTC	CASSEIARETQYF
NA	TRBV6-6	NA	TRBJ2-5	TGTGCCAGCAGTGACAGTCAAGAGACCCAGTACTTC	CASSDSQETQYF
NA	TRBV27	NA	TRBJ2-5	TGTGCCAGCAGTTTATCTGGGACCCAGTACTTC	CASSLSGTQYF
TRBD1	TRBV5-1	NA	TRBJ2-7	TGCGCCAGCAGCGATACGACAGGGGGCTCCTACGAGCAGTACTTC	CASSDTTGGSYEQYF
TRBD2	TRBV5-1	NA	TRBJ2-5	TGCGCCAGCAGTCCGGCGGGAGAAGAGACCCAGTACTTC	CASSPAGEETQYF
TRBD1	TRBV5-1	NA	TRBJ1-2	TGCGCCAGCAGCTTGGAAGGGACAGGGGTTAACTATGGCTACACCTTC	CASSLEGTGVNYGYTF
TRBD1	TRBV4-1	NA	TRBJ1-2	TGCGCCAGCAGCCAACCTTGGACAGGGGAAAATGGCTACACCTTC	CASSQPWTGENGYTF
NA	TRBV27	NA	TRBJ1-2	TGTGCCAGCAGTTTATCGACAGGCTATGGCTACACCTTC	CASSLSTGYGYTF
NA	TRBV28	NA	TRBJ1-2	TGTGCCAGCAGACAGAAGGGGTATGGCTACACCTTC	CASRQKGYGYTF
TRBD1	TRBV18	NA	TRBJ2-1	TGTGCCAGCTCTCCCCAAGTTGGACAGGAATACAATGAGCAGTTCTTC	CASSPQVGQEYNEQFF
NA	TRBV29-1	once	TRBJ2-7	TGCAGCGTTGAGGGAGCCTACGAGCAGTACTTC	CSVEGAYEQYF
NA	TRBV28	NA	TRBJ2-7	TGTGCCAGCAGGCAGGGTTCCTACGAGCAGTACTTC	CASRQGSYEQYF
NA	TRBV5-1	NA	TRBJ2-5	TGCGCCAGCAGCTTTTCCACCCAAGAGACCCAGTACTTC	CASSFSTQETQYF
TRBD2	TRBV5-6	NA	TRBJ2-1	TGTGCCAGCAGCTTTCGGGGACTAGCGGGAGAGGTAATCGATGAGCAGTTCTTC	CASSFRGLAGEVIDEQFF
NA	TRBV5-8	NA	TRBJ2-1	TGTGCCAGCAGCTCGCGCTTCGGTGAGCAGTTCTTC	CASSSRFGEQFF
TRBD2	TRBV25-1	once	TRBJ2-7	TGTGCCAGCAGTGTACCTAGCGGCTACGAGCAGTACTTC	CASSVPSGYEQYF
TRBD1	TRBV28	NA	TRBJ2-7	TGTGCCAGCAGTTCGACAGGGTACTACGAGCAGTACTTC	CASSSTGYYEQYF
NA	TRBV7-8	NA	TRBJ1-4	TGTGCCAGCAGCGGTAGGGGAGGAAATAATGAAAAACTGTTTTTT	CASSGRGGNNEKLFF
TRBD2	TRBV9	NA	TRBJ2-1	TGTGCCAGCAGCGCGGGGACCGGGACTAGCGACTACAATGAGCAGTTCTTC	CASSAGTGTSDYNEQFF
NA	TRBV7-9	NA	TRBJ1-2	TGTGCCAGCAGCTTAGGGAGGTACCGGGGCCAGAAACTCTATGGCTACACCTTC	CASSLGRYRGQKLYGYTF
NA	TRBV5-1	NA	TRBJ1-5	TGCGCCAGCAGCCCGTCCCCGAATCAGCCCCAGCATTTT	CASSPSPNQPQHF
TRBD2	TRBV5-1	NA	TRBJ2-7	TGCGCCAGCAGCTCAACCAGAAACAAAGCGGGAGCCCTTCTCGAGCAGTACTTC	CASSSTRNKAGALLEQYF
NA	TRBV30	NA	TRBJ2-7	TGTGCCTGGAGTCGGGACCTTGCCTACGAGCAGTACTTC	CAWSRDLAYEQYF
NA	TRBV18	NA	TRBJ2-1	TGTGCCAGCTCACCAGATTATAATTCGGGTTTCTACAATGAGCAGTTCTTC	CASSPDYNSGFYNEQFF
NA	TRBV11-2	NA	TRBJ2-7	TGTGCCAGCACCGAATCCGGGCCCTACGAGCAGTACTTC	CASTESGPYEQYF
TRBD1	TRBV28	NA	TRBJ2-5	TGTGCCAGCAGTTTCAGAGGACAGGGGGAGGAGACCCAGTACTTC	CASSFRGQGEETQYF
TRBD1	TRBV27	once	TRBJ1-5	TGTGCCAGCAGTCCGGGGGACAGGGGCCCCAATCAGCCCCAGCATTTT	CASSPGDRGPNQPQHF
NA	TRBV5-1	NA	TRBJ2-3	TGCGCCAGCAGTACCGGACTACACACAGATACGCAGTATTTT	CASSTGLHTDTQYF
TRBD2	TRBV5-1	NA	TRBJ2-1	TGCGCCAGCAGCACTGAACTAGCGGGAGTCAATGAGCAGTTCTTC	CASSTELAGVNEQFF
NA	TRBV6-5	NA	TRBJ1-3	TGTGCCAGCAGTTACTCCCGGGACACACTTCGTGACACCATATATTTT	CASSYSRDTLRDTIYF
TRBD1	TRBV7-9	NA	TRBJ2-5	TGTGCCAGCAGCCCCGAGACAGGGGAAGGCGAGACCCAGTACTTC	CASSPETGEGETQYF
TRBD2	TRBV11-2	NA	TRBJ2-7	TGTGCCAGCAGCTCCTTAGCGGGAGTGGAAGAGCAGTACTTC	CASSSLAGVEEQYF
NA	TRBV30	NA	TRBJ2-3	TGTGCCTGGAGTGGATCCAGAGTAGCAATGACAGATACGCAGTATTTT	CAWSGSRVAMTDTQYF
NA	TRBV7-2	NA	TRBJ2-7	TGTGCCAGCAGGCGTGGGGTCGGAGAGCAGTACTTC	CASRRGVGEQYF
TRBD1	TRBV6-5	NA	TRBJ1-5	TGTGCCAGCAGCGGGACAGAATTTCAGCCCCAGCATTTT	CASSGTEFQPQHF
TRBD2	TRBV2	NA	TRBJ2-2	TGTGCCAGCAGGAACCCTAGGACTAGCGGCACCGGGGAGCTGTTTTTT	CASRNPRTSGTGELFF
NA	TRBV6-6	once	TRBJ2-7	TGTGCCAGCACTAGGGGGAACGAGCAGTACTTC	CASTRGNEQYF
NA	TRBV10-3	NA	TRBJ1-4	TGTGCCATCAGAGACGGCGTCGGGGATAAACTGTTTTTT	CAIRDGVGDKLFF
TRBD1	TRBV27	NA	TRBJ1-2	TGTGCCAGCAGTTTACCTTCGACAGGGGGGACTAACTATGGCTACACCTTC	CASSLPSTGGTNYGYTF
NA	TRBV2	NA	TRBJ2-2	TGTGCCAGCAGTGAAATCCCCGGTAACACCGGGGAGCTGTTTTTT	CASSEIPGNTGELFF
NA	TRBV2	NA	TRBJ1-2	TGTGCCAGCAGTGAATCCCCTCAGGGCTATGGCTACACCTTC	CASSESPQGYGYTF
TRBD2	TRBV30	NA	TRBJ2-1	TGTGCCTGGAGCGGCCTAGGAGCGGGAGGGCCCTCCTACAATGAGCAGTTCTTC	CAWSGLGAGGPSYNEQFF
TRBD2	TRBV19	NA	TRBJ2-3	TGTGCCAGTAGTATGGATGGACTAGCGGGAGGGGATACGCAGTATTTT	CASSMDGLAGGDTQYF